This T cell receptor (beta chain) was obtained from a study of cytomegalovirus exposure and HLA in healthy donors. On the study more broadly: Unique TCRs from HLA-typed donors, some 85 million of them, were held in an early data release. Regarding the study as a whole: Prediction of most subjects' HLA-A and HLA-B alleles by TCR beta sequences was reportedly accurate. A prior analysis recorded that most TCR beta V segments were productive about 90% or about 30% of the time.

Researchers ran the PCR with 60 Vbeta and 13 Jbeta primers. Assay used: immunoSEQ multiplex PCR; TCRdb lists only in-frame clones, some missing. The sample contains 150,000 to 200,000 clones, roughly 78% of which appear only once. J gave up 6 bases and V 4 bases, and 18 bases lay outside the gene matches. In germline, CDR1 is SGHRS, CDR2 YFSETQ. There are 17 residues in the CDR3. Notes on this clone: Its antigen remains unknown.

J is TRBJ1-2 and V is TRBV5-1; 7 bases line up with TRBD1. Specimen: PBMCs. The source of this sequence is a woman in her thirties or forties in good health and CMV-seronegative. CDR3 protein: CASSLIHLQGTSNGYTF. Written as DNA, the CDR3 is TGCGCCAGCAGCCTAATCCACCTACAGGGGACGTCGAATGGCTACACCTTC.